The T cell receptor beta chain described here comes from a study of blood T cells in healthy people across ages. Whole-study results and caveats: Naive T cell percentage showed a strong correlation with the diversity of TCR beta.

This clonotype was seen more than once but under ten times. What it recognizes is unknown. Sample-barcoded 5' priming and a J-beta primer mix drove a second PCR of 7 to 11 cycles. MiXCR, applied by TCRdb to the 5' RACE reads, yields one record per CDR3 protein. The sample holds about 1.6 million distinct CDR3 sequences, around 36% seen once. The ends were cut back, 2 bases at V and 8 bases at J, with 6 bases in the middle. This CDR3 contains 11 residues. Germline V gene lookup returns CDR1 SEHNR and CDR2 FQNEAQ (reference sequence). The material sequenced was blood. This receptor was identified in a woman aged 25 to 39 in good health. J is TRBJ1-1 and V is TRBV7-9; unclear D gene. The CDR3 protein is CASSLNYEAFF. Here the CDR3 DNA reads TGTGCCAGCAGCTTAAACTACGAAGCTTTCTTT.